This T cell receptor beta chain was recovered during a study of cytomegalovirus exposure and HLA in healthy donors. The CDR3 totals 13 residues. Germline values: CDR1 MNHNY, CDR2 SVGAGI (reference sequence). V lost 6 bases, J lost 7 bases, and 3 bases stayed unmatched. This clone has more than one count but fewer than ten. Both 60 Vbeta primers and 13 Jbeta primers went into the PCR. Sequencing was performed with immunoSEQ multiplex PCR; in TCRdb, only in-frame clones are kept and a portion is missing. Seen here are around 190,000 clones, around 77% observed once, and the top ten hold approximately 2.5%.

This sequence originates from a man between 60 and 75 years old in good health and CMV-seronegative. The specimen was PBMCs. V is TRBV6-6 and J is TRBJ1-6, with 7 bases fitting TRBD1. The chain's CDR3 is CASSGTANSPLHF. The CDR3 DNA follows: TGTGCCAGCAGCGGGACAGCCAATTCACCCCTCCACTTT.